A single sample gave rise to the 23 T cell receptor beta chains below, sequenced in a study of T cells in Graves' hyperthyroidism and ophthalmopathy. From RNA transcripts, TCR beta CDR3 regions were amplified. During a first-round RT-PCR of the TCR CDR3, the HTBI primer set was used. TCRdb re-called the multiplex PCR reads through MiXCR, storing one row per CDR3 protein. Of approximately 640,000 distinct CDR3 sequences listed, 15% to 20% are singletons. Material: blood. These receptors originate from a woman in her twenties or thirties with Graves' hyperthyroidism.

Ten or more counts support this clonotype. The rearrangement uses TRBV5-1 and TRBJ1-1; D gene uncertain. CDR3 size: 14 residues. Trimming took 0 bases from V and 2 from J, leaving 8 bases between them. The germline V gene encodes CDR1 SGHRS and CDR2 YFSETQ. The CDR3 bases are TGCGCCAGCAGCTTGGCCGTCGGAAACACTGAAGCTTTCTTT. It specifies CASSLAVGNTEAFF.

The table lists this clonotype with a few counts. The chain couples TRBV19 to TRBJ1-5; D call uncertain. This CDR3 is built from 14 residues. Germline loops: CDR1 LNHDA, CDR2 SQIVND (reference sequence). V lost 5 bases, J lost 5 bases, and 13 bases lay in between. CDR3 sequence: CASSLAPFYQPQHF. CDR3 bases: TGTGCCAGTAGTTTGGCACCTTTTTATCAGCCCCAGCATTTT.

This clonotype was seen ten or more times. The genes are TRBV28 and TRBJ2-1, with D perhaps TRBD2 (6 bases). In germline, CDR1 is MDHEN, CDR2 SYDVKM. The germline V and J ends were trimmed by 6 bases and 4 bases, with 16 bases remaining between them. The CDR3 loop spans 15 amino acids. CDR3 in DNA: TGTGCCAGCAGACCCAGGGACTGGCTATACAATGAGCAGTTCTTC. This gives the protein CASRPRDWLYNEQFF.

On this clonotype itself: This sequence may be a read error, since a much larger clone differs from it by one base. As DNA, the CDR3 is TGTGCCAGCGCTTCGTCAGGGTCGGACGGGGAGCTGTCTTTT. It is translated as CASASSGSDGELSF. This chain uses TRBV11-2 with TRBJ2-2; either TRBD1 or TRBD2 may supply D (5 bases each). The CDR3 spans 14 residues. The germline gives CDR1 SGHAT, CDR2 FQNNGV.

This clonotype was seen repeatedly, ten times or more. J is TRBJ2-7 and V is TRBV12-3 or TRBV12-4; no clear D. CDR3 size: 11 residues. V lost 3 bases and J lost 6, with 6 bases in between. The CDR3 spells CASSFGSEQYF. Written as DNA, the CDR3 is TGTGCCAGCAGTTTCGGAAGCGAGCAGTACTTC.

The CDR3 loop reads CASSYSPNSNQPQHF. CDR3 nucleotides: TGTGCCAGCAGTTACTCTCCCAATAGCAATCAGCCCCAGCATTTT. The J gene is TRBJ1-5, the V gene TRBV6-6; D is unclear. Germline V gene lookup returns CDR1 MNHNY and CDR2 SVGAGI (reference sequence). Trimming took 0 bases from V and 0 from J, leaving 6 bases between them. This CDR3 contains 15 residues.

There are a few counts of this clonotype. The gene calls are TRBV28 and TRBJ2-7; D is perhaps TRBD2 (7 bases). Trimming took 8 bases from V and 3 from J, leaving 14 bases between them. CDR1 and CDR2 (germline): MDHEN, SYDVKM. This CDR3 has 13 residues. This CDR3 is CASSAGQFYEQYF. CDR3 sequence (DNA): TGTGCCAGCTCAGCGGGACAATTCTACGAGCAGTACTTC.

Regarding this clonotype: This CDR3 fails to terminate in the conserved phenylalanine or tryptophan, so it likely reflects a read error. The DNA is omitted, as the CDR3 cannot be located on it reliably, and the CDR3 follows TCRdb's listing. The chain recombines TRBV6-4 with TRBJ2-2. The CDR3 numbers 13 amino acids, ends counted. Looked up from germline, CDR1 is MRHNA and CDR2 is SNTAGT. CDR3 loop: CASRDPGTGEVFL.

This clonotype was recorded at least ten times. V usage is TRBV30 and J usage is TRBJ2-7; TRBD1 matches at 11 bases. The J segment lost 4 bases and the V segment lost 8 bases, leaving 4 bases of the junction unmatched. Germline V gene data show CDR1 as GTSNPN and CDR2 as SVGIG (reference sequence). The CDR3 has 12 residues. CDR3 nucleotide sequence: TGTGCCGTGGGACAGGGGGATTACGAGCAGTACTTC. It is translated as CAVGQGDYEQYF.

This clonotype was seen many times. The chain has TRBV20-1 and TRBJ2-1, with TRBD2 matching 11 bases. With 0 bases clipped from V and 3 bases from J, the junction kept 4 bases outside the gene matches. The germline V gene encodes CDR1 DFQATT and CDR2 SNEGSKA (reference sequence). The CDR3 runs 16 residues. The CDR3 DNA follows: TGCAGTGCTAGAGATTCCGGGACTAGCGGCTACAATGAGCAGTTCTTC. Translation gives CSARDSGTSGYNEQFF.

This clonotype was counted only a few times. The chain recombines TRBV10-3 with TRBJ2-1; D tentatively reads TRBD1 or TRBD2 (5 bases each). This CDR3 contains 12 residues. Germline V gives CDR1 ENHRY, CDR2 SYGVKD. Trimming removed 8 bases at V and 10 bases at J, with 15 bases between. The CDR3 region has the DNA TGTGCCATCGGGGACGCCGGGGAGGAGCAGTTCTTC. Translated: CAIGDAGEEQFF.

This clonotype has a count of ten or more. This chain links TRBV11-3 with TRBJ2-5; 8 nucleotides align to TRBD2. The CDR3 loop spans 20 amino acids. Unmatched junction bases numbered 22, after V lost 3 bases and J lost 4 bases. Looked up from germline, CDR1 is SGHNT and CDR2 is YENEEA. The CDR3 here is CASSFRVPGGGRAGAETQYF. The CDR3 DNA reads TGTGCCAGCAGCTTCAGGGTTCCGGGGGGGGGAAGAGCGGGAGCAGAGACCCAGTACTTC.

With respect to this clonotype: The junction and the germline gene differ at one end; a read error may be behind it. The chain couples TRBV29-1 to TRBJ1-2; tentatively, D is TRBD1 (5 bases). The CDR3 is made up of 13 amino acids. CDR1 and CDR2 from the germline V gene are SQVTM and ANQGSEA. In DNA, the CDR3 is TGCAGCGTCTACCCTTTAACAGGCTATGGCGACACCTTC. It encodes CSVYPLTGYGDTF.

This clonotype was recorded many times. CDR3 region: CASSPSLAGGNEQFF. The CDR3 nucleotides are TGTGCCAGCAGCCCGTCGTTAGCGGGAGGCAATGAGCAGTTCTTC. The V gene is TRBV7-9, the J gene TRBJ2-1, with 10 bases fitting TRBD2. Germline CDR1 SEHNR, CDR2 FQNEAQ (reference sequence). The CDR3 spans 15 residues. After removal of 5 bases from V and 6 bases from J, the junction contained 7 bases not matched to a gene.

This clonotype has at least ten counts. The chain is built from TRBV28 and TRBJ2-3; D perhaps matches TRBD2 (5 bases). CDR3 size: 18 residues. Per germline, CDR1 MDHEN and CDR2 SYDVKM. V was cut by 5 bases and J by 0 bases, with 21 bases left in between. The CDR3 sequence is CASSPLGEERHSTDTQYF. The CDR3 DNA sequence: TGTGCCAGCAGTCCCCTCGGGGAAGAGCGTCATAGCACAGATACGCAGTATTTT.

Ten or more counts support this clonotype. The CDR3 is CASRRTGGGLGEQYF. For the CDR3, the DNA is TGTGCCAGCAGGAGGACGGGCGGGGGTTTGGGGGAGCAGTACTTC. The chain employs TRBV12-3 or TRBV12-4 and TRBJ2-7; TRBD2 matches at 7 bases. V lost 6 bases and J lost 7; bases outside the gene matches: 15. This CDR3 has 15 residues.

The chain employs TRBV30 and TRBJ2-7; TRBD2 is a possible D gene (6 bases). Deletions cut 4 bases from V and 5 bases from J, with 18 bases between. The CDR3 is 14 residues long. Per the germline V gene, CDR1 is GTSNPN and CDR2 is SVGIG (reference sequence). The CDR3, as DNA: TGTGCCTGGAAGATGGCGGGAAATCCCCACGAGCAGTACTTC. This translates into CAWKMAGNPHEQYF.

This clonotype was seen at least ten times. V usage is TRBV29-1 and J usage is TRBJ2-3; perhaps TRBD1 as D (6 bases). The V end lost 4 bases, the J end lost 2 bases, and 19 bases lay between the germline ends. The length of the CDR3 is 16 residues. Germline V gene lookup returns CDR1 SQVTM and CDR2 ANQGSEA. In nucleotides, the CDR3 is TGCAGCGTTGTAGTAGTTGACAGGATTTCCACAGATACGCAGTATTTT. The encoded protein is CSVVVVDRISTDTQYF.

CDR3 bases: TGCAGTGCCGATTACATACATCACTGGGAAAAACTGTTTTTT. As protein: CSADYIHHWEKLFF. The chain uses TRBV20-1 and TRBJ1-4; D remains unclear. CDR1 and CDR2 (germline): DFQATT, SNEGSKA (reference sequence). Trimming stripped 6 bases from V and 8 bases from J, with 19 bases between. The CDR3 covers 14 residues.

This chain links TRBV3-1 with TRBJ1-5; weak D call: TRBD1 (6 bases). The germline gives CDR1 LGHDT, CDR2 YNNKEL (reference sequence). The CDR3 consists of 15 residues. Trimming shortened V by 2 bases and J by 4 bases, and 12 bases separated the two germline ends. CDR3 coding DNA: TGTGCCAGCAGCCAATACGGACAGCAAAATCAGCCCCAGCATTTT. Its translation is CASSQYGQQNQPQHF.

J is TRBJ1-1 and V is TRBV5-1; D perhaps matches TRBD1 (5 bases). Germline-derived CDR1 and CDR2 are SGHRS and YFSETQ. The CDR3 consists of 15 residues. V was clipped by 0 bases and J by 2 bases, with 11 bases between them. Here the CDR3 reads CASSLAGTANTEAFF. In DNA form, the CDR3 reads TGCGCCAGCAGCTTGGCCGGGACGGCAAACACTGAAGCTTTCTTT.

This clonotype was recorded at least ten times. The rearrangement joins TRBV6-5 to TRBJ2-7, with D tentatively TRBD1 (5 bases). Germline CDR1 is MNHEY and CDR2 is SVGAGI. Trimming took off 2 bases at V and 0 bases at J, with 14 bases between the two ends. The CDR3 is 16 amino acids. CDR3 amino acids: CASSYDRRVPSYEQYF. CDR3 coding DNA: TGTGCCAGCAGTTACGACAGAAGGGTGCCCTCCTACGAGCAGTACTTC.

This clonotype has only a few counts. The V and J genes are TRBV9 and TRBJ2-2; no clear D gene. This CDR3 region has 14 residues. Germline values: CDR1 SGDLS, CDR2 YYNGEE. Between the trimmed V and J ends, which lost 0 bases and 4 bases, there was a span of 7 bases. CDR3 protein: CASSVVIGTGELFF. The CDR3 DNA reads TGTGCCAGCAGCGTAGTGATAGGCACCGGGGAGCTGTTTTTT.